This T cell receptor (beta chain) was identified during a study of blood T cell repertoires in COVID-19. Study background: T cells, B-cell-depleted T cells, or PBMCs provided the cDNA or gDNA that served as material.

This clone was picked up one time. The authors' processing: For nucleated cells, counts were estimated from reference gene primer amplification. Repertoires were generated with immunoSEQ multiplex PCR, while TCRdb's copy carries only in-frame clones and drops some. The V and J calls and clone size are taken from that table; D and trimming were inferred from the DNA. The sample has about 110,000 clones; 70% to 80% are singletons. V shed 2 bases and J 11 bases; nucleotides not matched to a gene: 4. CDR3 length: 12 residues. Germline values: CDR1 MNHEY, CDR2 SVGEGT. Material: peripheral blood. The genes are TRBV6-2 or TRBV6-3 and TRBJ1-1; 8 positions match TRBD1. This sequence originates from a man older than 75 with COVID-19, enrolled during active disease. The CDR3 DNA is TGTGCCAGCAGTTACACGGACAGGGCGGCTTTCTTT. Its translation is CASSYTDRAAFF.